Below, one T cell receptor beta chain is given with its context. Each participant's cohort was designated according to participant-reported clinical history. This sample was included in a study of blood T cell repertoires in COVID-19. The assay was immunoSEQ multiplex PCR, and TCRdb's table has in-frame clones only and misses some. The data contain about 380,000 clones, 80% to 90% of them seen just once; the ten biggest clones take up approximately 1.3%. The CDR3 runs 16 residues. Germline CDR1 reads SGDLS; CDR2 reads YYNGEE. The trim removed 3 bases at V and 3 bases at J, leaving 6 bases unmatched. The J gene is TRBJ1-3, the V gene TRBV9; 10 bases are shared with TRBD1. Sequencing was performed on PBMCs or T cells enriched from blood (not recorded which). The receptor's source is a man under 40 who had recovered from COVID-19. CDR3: CASSERQGAIGNTIYF. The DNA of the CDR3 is TGTGCCAGCAGCGAAAGACAGGGGGCAATTGGAAACACCATATATTTT.